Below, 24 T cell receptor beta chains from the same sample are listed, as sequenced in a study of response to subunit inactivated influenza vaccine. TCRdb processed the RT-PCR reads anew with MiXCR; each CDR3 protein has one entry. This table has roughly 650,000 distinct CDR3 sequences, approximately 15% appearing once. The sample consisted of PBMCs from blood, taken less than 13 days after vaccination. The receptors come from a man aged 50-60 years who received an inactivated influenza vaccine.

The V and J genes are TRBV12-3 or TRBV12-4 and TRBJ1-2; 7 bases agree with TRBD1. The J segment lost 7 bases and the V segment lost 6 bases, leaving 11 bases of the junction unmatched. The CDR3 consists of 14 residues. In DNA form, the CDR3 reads TGTGCCAGCAGACTCGGACAGGAGAGGGGTGGCTACACCTTC. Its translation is CASRLGQERGGYTF.

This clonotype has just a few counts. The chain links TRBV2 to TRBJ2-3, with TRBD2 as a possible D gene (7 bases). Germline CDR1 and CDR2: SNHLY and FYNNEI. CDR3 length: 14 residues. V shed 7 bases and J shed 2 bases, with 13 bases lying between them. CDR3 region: CASIRGAPTDTQYF. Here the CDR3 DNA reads TGTGCCAGCATCCGGGGGGCTCCCACAGATACGCAGTATTTT.

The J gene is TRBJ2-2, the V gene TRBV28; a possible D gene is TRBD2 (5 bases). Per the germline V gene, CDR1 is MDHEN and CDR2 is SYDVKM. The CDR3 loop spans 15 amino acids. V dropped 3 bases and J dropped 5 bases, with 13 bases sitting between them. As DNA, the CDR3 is TGTGCCAGCAGTTTTCTCGGGGTTGAGACCGGGGAGCTGTTTTTT. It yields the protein CASSFLGVETGELFF.

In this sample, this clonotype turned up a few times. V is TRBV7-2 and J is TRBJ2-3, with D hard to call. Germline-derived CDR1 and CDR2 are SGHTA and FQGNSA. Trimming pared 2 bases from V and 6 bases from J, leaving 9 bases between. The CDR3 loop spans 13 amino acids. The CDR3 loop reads CASSLSYLDTQYF. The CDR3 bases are TGTGCCAGCAGCTTATCCTACTTGGATACGCAGTATTTT.

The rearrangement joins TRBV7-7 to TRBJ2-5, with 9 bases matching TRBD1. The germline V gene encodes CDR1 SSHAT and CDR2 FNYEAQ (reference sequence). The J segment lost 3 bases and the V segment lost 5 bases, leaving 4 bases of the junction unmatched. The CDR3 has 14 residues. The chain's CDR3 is CASSQGTGKETQYF. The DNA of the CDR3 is TGTGCCAGCAGCCAAGGGACAGGGAAAGAGACCCAGTACTTC.

As DNA, the CDR3 is TGTGCCAGCAGCCCTAGGGGGGGACTAGAAAACAATGAGCAGTTCTTC. Its protein is CASSPRGGLENNEQFF. V and J are TRBV7-3 and TRBJ2-1, with TRBD2 identical over 8 bases. Trimming took 5 bases from V and 5 from J; bases not matched to a gene: 11. CDR1 is SGHTA and CDR2 is FQGTGA in the germline V gene. The CDR3 covers 16 residues.

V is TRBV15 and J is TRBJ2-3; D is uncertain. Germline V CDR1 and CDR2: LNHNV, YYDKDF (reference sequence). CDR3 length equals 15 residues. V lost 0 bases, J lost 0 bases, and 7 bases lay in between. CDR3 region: CATSRESVSTDTQYF. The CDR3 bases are TGTGCCACCAGCAGAGAAAGCGTTAGCACAGATACGCAGTATTTT.

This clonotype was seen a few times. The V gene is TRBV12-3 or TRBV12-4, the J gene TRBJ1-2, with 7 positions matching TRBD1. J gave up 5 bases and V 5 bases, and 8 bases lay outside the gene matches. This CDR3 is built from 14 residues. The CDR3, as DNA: TGTGCCAGCAGTGCTACAGGGGTGGGGTATGGCTACACCTTC. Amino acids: CASSATGVGYGYTF.

The CDR3 region is CASRRTSGREDIQYF. The CDR3 bases are TGTGCCAGCAGGAGGACTAGCGGGAGGGAGGACATTCAGTACTTC. This sequence joins TRBV7-2 and TRBJ2-4; 15 nucleotides match TRBD2. Trimming cost V 6 bases and J 8 bases; bases outside gene matches: 5. The germline CDR1 and CDR2 sequences are SGHTA and FQGNSA. There are 15 residues in the CDR3.

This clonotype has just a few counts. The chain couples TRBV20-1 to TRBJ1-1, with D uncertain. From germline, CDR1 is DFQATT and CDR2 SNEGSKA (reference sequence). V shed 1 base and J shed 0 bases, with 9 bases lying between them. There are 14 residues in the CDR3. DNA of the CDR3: TGCAGTGCTAGAGCGCCCGGATTGAACACTGAAGCTTTCTTT. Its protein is CSARAPGLNTEAFF.

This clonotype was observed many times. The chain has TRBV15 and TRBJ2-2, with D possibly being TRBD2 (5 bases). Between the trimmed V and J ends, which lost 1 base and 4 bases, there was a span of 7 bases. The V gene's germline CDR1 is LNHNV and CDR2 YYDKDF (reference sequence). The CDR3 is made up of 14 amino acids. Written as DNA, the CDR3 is TGTGCCACCAGCAGAGGGGAGAGCACCGGGGAGCTGTTTTTT. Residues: CATSRGESTGELFF.

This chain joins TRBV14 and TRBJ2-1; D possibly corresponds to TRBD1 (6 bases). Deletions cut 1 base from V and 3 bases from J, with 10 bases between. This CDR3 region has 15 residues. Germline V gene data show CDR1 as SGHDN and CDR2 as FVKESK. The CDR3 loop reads CASSQAGVIYNEQFF. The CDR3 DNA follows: TGTGCCAGCAGCCAAGCAGGGGTAATCTACAATGAGCAGTTCTTC.

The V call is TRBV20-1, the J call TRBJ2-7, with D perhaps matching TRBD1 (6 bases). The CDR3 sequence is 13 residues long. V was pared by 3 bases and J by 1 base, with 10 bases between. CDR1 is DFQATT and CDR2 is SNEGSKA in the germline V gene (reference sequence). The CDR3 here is CSASGTHSYEQYF. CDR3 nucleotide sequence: TGCAGTGCTAGCGGGACACATTCCTACGAGCAGTACTTC.

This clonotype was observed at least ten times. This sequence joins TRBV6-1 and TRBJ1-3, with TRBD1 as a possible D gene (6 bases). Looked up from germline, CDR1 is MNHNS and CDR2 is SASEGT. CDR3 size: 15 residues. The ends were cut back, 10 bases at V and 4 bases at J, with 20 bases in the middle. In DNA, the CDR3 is TGTGCCACCCGGGATATTGGGGGCAACGGAAACACCATATATTTT. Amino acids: CATRDIGGNGNTIYF.

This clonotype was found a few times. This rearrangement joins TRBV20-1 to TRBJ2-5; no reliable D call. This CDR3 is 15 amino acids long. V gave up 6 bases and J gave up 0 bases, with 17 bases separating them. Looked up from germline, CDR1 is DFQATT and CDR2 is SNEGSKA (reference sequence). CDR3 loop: CSALPPVAHQETQYF. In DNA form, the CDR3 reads TGCAGTGCCCTACCTCCCGTGGCGCACCAAGAGACCCAGTACTTC.

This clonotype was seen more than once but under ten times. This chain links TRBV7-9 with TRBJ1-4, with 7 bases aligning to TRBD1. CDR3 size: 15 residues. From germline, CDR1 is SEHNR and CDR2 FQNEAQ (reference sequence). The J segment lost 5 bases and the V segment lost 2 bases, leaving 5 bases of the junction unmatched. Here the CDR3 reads CASSLTLRGNEKLFF. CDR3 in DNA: TGTGCCAGCAGCTTAACGCTCAGGGGGAATGAAAAACTGTTTTTT.

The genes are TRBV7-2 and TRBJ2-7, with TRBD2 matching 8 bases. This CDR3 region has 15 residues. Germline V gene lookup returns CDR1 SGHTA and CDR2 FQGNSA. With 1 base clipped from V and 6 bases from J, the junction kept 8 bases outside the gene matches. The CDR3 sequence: CASSLVGGTRGEQYF. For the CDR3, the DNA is TGTGCCAGCAGCTTAGTTGGTGGGACTAGAGGCGAGCAGTACTTC.

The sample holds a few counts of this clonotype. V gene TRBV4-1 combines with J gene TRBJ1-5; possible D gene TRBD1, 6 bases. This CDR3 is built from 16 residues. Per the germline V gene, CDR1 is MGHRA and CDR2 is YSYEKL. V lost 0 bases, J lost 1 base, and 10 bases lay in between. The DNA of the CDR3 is TGCGCCAGCAGCCAAGAACCCCAGGGGAGCAATCAGCCCCAGCATTTT. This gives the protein CASSQEPQGSNQPQHF.

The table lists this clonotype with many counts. In DNA form, the CDR3 reads TGTGCCATCAGTGAACAAGAGACCCAGTACTTC. It specifies CAISEQETQYF. The chain links TRBV10-3 to TRBJ2-5; D not certain. V shed 3 bases and J shed 2 bases, with 1 base lying between them. From germline, CDR1 is ENHRY and CDR2 SYGVKD. CDR3 length: 11 amino acids.

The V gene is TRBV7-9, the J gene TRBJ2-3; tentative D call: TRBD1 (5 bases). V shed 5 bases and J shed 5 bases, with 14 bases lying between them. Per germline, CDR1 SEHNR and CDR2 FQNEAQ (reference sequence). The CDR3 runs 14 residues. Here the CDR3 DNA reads TGTGCCAGCAGCCCAACGGACACGGAAGATACGCAGTATTTT. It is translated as CASSPTDTEDTQYF.

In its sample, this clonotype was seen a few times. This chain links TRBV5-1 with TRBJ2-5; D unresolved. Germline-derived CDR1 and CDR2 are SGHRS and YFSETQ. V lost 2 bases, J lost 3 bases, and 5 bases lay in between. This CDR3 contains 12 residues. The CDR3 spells CASSFLEETQYF. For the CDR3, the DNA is TGCGCCAGCAGCTTTCTGGAAGAGACCCAGTACTTC.

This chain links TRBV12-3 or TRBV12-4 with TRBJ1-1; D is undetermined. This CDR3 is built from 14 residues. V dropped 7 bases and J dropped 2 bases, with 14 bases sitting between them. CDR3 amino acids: CASIQAVINTEAFF. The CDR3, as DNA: TGTGCCAGCATCCAGGCCGTTATTAACACTGAAGCTTTCTTT.

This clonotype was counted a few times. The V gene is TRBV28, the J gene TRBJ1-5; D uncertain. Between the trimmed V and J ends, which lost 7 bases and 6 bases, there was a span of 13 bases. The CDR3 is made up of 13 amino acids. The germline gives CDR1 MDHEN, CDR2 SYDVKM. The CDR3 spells CASNINRAQPQHF. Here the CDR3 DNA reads TGTGCCAGCAATATAAACCGGGCTCAGCCCCAGCATTTT.

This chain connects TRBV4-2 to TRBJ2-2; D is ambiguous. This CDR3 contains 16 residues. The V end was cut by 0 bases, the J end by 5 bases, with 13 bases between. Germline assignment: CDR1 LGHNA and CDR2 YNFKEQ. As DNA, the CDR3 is TGTGCCAGCAGCCAAGACCCAGAGACACGTACCGGGGAGCTGTTTTTT. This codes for CASSQDPETRTGELFF.